This T cell receptor beta chain was recorded in a study of blood T cell repertoires in COVID-19. In the source study's methods: Amplified reference gene primers provided the basis for estimating nucleated cell counts. The repertoire was sequenced with immunoSEQ multiplex PCR; TCRdb's copy has only in-frame clones and lacks some. The V and J calls and clone size were taken over from that table, and D and trimming were inferred from the DNA. Of over 100,000 clones in the sample, about 90% are singletons; the top ten hold 4.2%. V lost 4 bases to trimming and J lost 2 bases; unmatched junction nucleotides: 6. The CDR3 has 16 amino acids. From germline, CDR1 is LGHDT and CDR2 YNNKEL (reference sequence).

The J gene is TRBJ2-7, the V gene TRBV3-1 (or the pseudogene TRBV3-2), with TRBD2 matching 12 bases. What was sequenced was peripheral blood. The receptor was isolated from a man aged 18 to 29 with acute or convalescent COVID-19. CDR3 nucleotide sequence: TGTGCCAGCAGCCCGAGCGGACTAGCGGGACCCTACGAGCAGTACTTC. This sequence encodes CASSPSGLAGPYEQYF.